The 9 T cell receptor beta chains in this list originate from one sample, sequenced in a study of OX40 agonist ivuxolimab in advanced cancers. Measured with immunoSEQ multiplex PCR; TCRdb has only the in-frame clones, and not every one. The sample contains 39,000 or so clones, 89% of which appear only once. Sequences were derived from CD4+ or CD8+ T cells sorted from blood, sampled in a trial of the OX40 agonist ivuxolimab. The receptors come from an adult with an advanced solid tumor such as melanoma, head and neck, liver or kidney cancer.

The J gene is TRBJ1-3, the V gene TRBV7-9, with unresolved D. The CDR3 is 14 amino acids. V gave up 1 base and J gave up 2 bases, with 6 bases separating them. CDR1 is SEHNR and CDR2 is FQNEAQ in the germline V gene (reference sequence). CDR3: CASSLGGPGNTIYF. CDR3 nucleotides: TGTGCCAGCAGCTTAGGAGGGCCTGGAAACACCATATATTTT.

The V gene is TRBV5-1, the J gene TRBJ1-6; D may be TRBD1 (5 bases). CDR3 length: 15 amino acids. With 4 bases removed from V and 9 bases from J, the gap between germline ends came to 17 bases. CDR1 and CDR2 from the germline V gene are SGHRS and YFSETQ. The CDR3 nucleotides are TGCGCCAGCAGCAAAGTCCCAGGGTTAGGTTCACCCCTCCACTTT. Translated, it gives CASSKVPGLGSPLHF.

The CDR3 DNA follows: TGTGCCAGCAGCGCAGCGAGGACAGGCGGCAACACTGAAGCTTTCTTT. Translated: CASSAARTGGNTEAFF. The chain couples TRBV7-8 to TRBJ1-1, with TRBD1 matching over 7 bases. The CDR3 sequence is 16 residues long. With V trimmed by 5 bases and J by 2 bases, 11 bases remained unmatched. CDR1 SGHVS and CDR2 FQNEAQ come from the germline V gene.

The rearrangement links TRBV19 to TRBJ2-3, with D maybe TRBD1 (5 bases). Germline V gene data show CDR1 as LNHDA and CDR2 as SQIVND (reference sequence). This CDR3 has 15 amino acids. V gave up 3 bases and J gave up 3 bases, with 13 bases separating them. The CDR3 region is CASSITPGQTDTQYF. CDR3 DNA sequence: TGTGCCAGTAGTATCACGCCAGGGCAGACAGATACGCAGTATTTT.

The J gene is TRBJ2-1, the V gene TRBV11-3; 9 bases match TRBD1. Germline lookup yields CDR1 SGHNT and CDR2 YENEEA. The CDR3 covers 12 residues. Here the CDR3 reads CATGTGYNEQFF. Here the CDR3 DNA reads TGTGCTACCGGGACAGGGTACAATGAGCAGTTCTTC.

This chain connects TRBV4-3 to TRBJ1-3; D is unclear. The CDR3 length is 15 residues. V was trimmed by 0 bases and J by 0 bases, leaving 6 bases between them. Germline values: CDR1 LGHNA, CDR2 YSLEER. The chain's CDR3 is CASSQDLFSGNTIYF. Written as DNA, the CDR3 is TGCGCCAGCAGCCAAGATTTGTTCTCTGGAAACACCATATATTTT.

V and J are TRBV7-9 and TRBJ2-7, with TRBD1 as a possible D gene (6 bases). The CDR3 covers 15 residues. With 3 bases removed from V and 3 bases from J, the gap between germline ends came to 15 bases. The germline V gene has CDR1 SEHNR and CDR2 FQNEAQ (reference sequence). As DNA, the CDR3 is TGTGCCAGCAGCTTCTTACAGGGTATGGGCTACGAGCAGTACTTC. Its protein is CASSFLQGMGYEQYF. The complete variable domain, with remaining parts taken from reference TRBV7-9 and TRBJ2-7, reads DTGVSQNPRHKITKRGQNVTFRCDPISEHNRLYWYRQTLGQGPEFLTYFQNEAQLEKSRLLSDRFSAERPKGSFSTLEIQRTEQGDSAMYLCASSFLQGMGYEQYFGPGTRLTVT.

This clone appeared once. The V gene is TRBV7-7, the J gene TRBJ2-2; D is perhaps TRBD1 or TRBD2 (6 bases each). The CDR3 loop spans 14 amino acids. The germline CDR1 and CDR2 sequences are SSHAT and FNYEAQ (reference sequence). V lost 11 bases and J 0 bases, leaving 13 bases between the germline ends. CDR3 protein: CASGEAANTGELFF. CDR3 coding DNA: TGTGCCTCAGGGGAGGCGGCGAACACCGGGGAGCTGTTTTTT.

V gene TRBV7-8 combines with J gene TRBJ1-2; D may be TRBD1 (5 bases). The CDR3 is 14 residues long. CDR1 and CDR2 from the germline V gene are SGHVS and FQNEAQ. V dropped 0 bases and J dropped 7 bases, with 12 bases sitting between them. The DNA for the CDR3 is TGTGCCAGCAGCTTAGCGCTCCTTGACAGTGGCTACACCTTC. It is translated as CASSLALLDSGYTF.